This T cell receptor beta chain appears in the sequencing data of a study of T-cell reconstitution after alpha-beta-depleted transplantation in children. Library preparation (for TCRbeta) was performed with unique molecular identifiers. TCRdb reanalysed the PCR reads using MiXCR and keeps one entry per CDR3 protein. The sample carries 640,000 or so distinct CDR3 sequences, approximately 17% recorded once. This CDR3 comprises 14 residues. Germline CDR1 and CDR2: MNHEY and SVGAGI. With V trimmed by 2 bases and J by 15 bases, 6 bases remained unmatched. This clonotype was detected only once. The input for sequencing was PBMCs from the stem cell graft donor, taken from the stem cell graft. This receptor was obtained from a human donor who donated a stem cell graft to a child with acute myeloid leukemia. The rearrangement links TRBV6-5 to TRBJ2-3; 15 nucleotides line up with TRBD2. CDR3 region: CASSYGTSGGSIYF. The CDR3 region has the DNA TGTGCCAGCAGTTACGGGACTAGCGGGGGGTCGATATATTTT.